The 29 T cell receptor beta chains reported below all come from one sample, sequenced in a study of T cells in localized non-small cell lung cancer. TCRdb's copy holds only in-frame clones and misses some; the assay was immunoSEQ multiplex PCR. This repertoire shows around 3,000 clones, under 20% found once; its top ten account for 20%. The input for sequencing was lung tumor tissue, taken before any cancer treatment. The receptors shown here come from a man aged 40 to 75 with stage I squamous cell lung carcinoma.

The V call is TRBV9, the J call TRBJ1-1; TRBD1 agrees at 7 bases. V lost 5 bases, J lost 2 bases, and 6 bases stayed unmatched. CDR1 is SGDLS and CDR2 is YYNGEE in the germline V gene. The CDR3 consists of 14 residues. CDR3 amino acids: CASSDRGRNTEAFF. CDR3 nucleotide sequence: TGTGCCAGCAGTGATAGGGGGCGAAACACTGAAGCTTTCTTT.

This sequence joins TRBV28 and TRBJ2-1, with 9 nucleotides matching TRBD2. The V segment lost 7 bases and the J segment 12 bases; nucleotides outside the gene matches: 7. CDR3 size: 12 residues. The germline CDR1 and CDR2 sequences are MDHEN and SYDVKM. CDR3 coding DNA: TGTGCCAGCACTACCTATAGCGGGGGGCAGTTCTTC. It translates to CASTTYSGGQFF.

This sequence joins TRBV9 and TRBJ2-5; TRBD1 is a possible D gene (6 bases). Germline V gene data show CDR1 as SGDLS and CDR2 as YYNGEE. Trimming cost V 1 base and J 1 base, with 8 bases left between them. CDR3 length: 14 residues. In DNA form, the CDR3 reads TGTGCCAGCAGCGTATCAGGGGCCCAAGAGACCCAGTACTTC. Its translation is CASSVSGAQETQYF.

This clone came up a few times. This chain uses TRBV9 with TRBJ1-6; D is perhaps TRBD1 (5 bases). The V and J ends lost 0 bases and 8 bases respectively, with 12 bases between them. The germline CDR1 and CDR2 sequences are SGDLS and YYNGEE. The CDR3 has 15 residues. The CDR3 reads CASSVEGDKDSPLHF. The CDR3 bases are TGTGCCAGCAGCGTAGAAGGGGATAAGGATTCACCCCTCCACTTT.

The V gene is TRBV11-3, the J gene TRBJ2-5; 15 nucleotides align to TRBD2. CDR3 length equals 17 residues. The V segment lost 5 bases and the J segment 5 bases; nucleotides outside the gene matches: 9. Germline CDR1 and CDR2: SGHNT and YENEEA. For the CDR3, the DNA is TGTGCCAGCAGCCGGGGACTAGCGGGGGGCCGAGAGGAGACCCAGTACTTC. It encodes CASSRGLAGGREETQYF.

J is TRBJ2-7 and V is TRBV18; weak D call: TRBD1 (6 bases). The germline V and J ends were trimmed by 3 bases and 4 bases, with 10 bases remaining between them. Germline assignment: CDR1 KGHSH and CDR2 LQKENI. The CDR3 loop spans 13 amino acids. CDR3 sequence (DNA): TGTGCCAGCTCACCTAGGACAGTGTACGAGCAGTACTTC. Its protein is CASSPRTVYEQYF. Supplemented by reference TRBV18 and TRBJ2-7, the full variable domain reads NAGVMQNPRHLVRRRGQEARLRCSPMKGHSHVYWYRQLPEEGLKFMVYLQKENIIDESGMPKERFSAEFPKEGPSILRIQQVVRGDSAAYFCASSPRTVYEQYFGPGTRLTVT.

This chain links TRBV9 with TRBJ1-2; TRBD1 matches 8 bases. V dropped 0 bases and J dropped 14; count of bases not matched to a gene: 12. This CDR3 comprises 14 residues. Germline values: CDR1 SGDLS, CDR2 YYNGEE. CDR3 loop: CASSVAPDREKETF. For the CDR3, the DNA is TGTGCCAGCAGCGTAGCTCCGGACAGGGAAAAAGAAACCTTC.

This clone occurred a few times. The chain has TRBV28 and TRBJ1-5; TRBD1 agrees at 8 bases. Germline CDR1 and CDR2: MDHEN and SYDVKM. V was clipped by 6 bases and J by 7 bases; unmatched bases: 8. There are 14 residues in the CDR3. The CDR3 DNA reads as TGTGCCAGCAGCTCACCCAGGGGGCGGCAGCCCCAGCATTTT. Amino acid sequence: CASSSPRGRQPQHF.

This clone was detected once. J is TRBJ2-3 and V is TRBV15; D is possibly TRBD2 (7 bases). CDR1 and CDR2 (germline): LNHNV, YYDKDF (reference sequence). Deletions cut 4 bases from V and 3 bases from J, with 20 bases between. The CDR3 has 17 residues. CDR3 sequence (DNA): TGTGCCACCAGCACACCCAGTGGGGGGGGCGTAACAGATACGCAGTATTTT. It yields the protein CATSTPSGGGVTDTQYF.

The chain carries TRBV11-3 and TRBJ1-2; D is perhaps TRBD1 (5 bases). This CDR3 contains 14 residues. Germline values: CDR1 SGHNT, CDR2 YENEEA. V was cut by 4 bases and J by 2 bases, with 11 bases left in between. The DNA for the CDR3 is TGTGCCAGCAGCTCCAAAGAGGGGAACTATGGCTACACCTTC. Translating it yields CASSSKEGNYGYTF. The variable domain in full, completed from reference TRBV11-3 and TRBJ1-2, reads EAGVVQSPRYKIIEKKQPVAFWCNPISGHNTLYWYLQNLGQGPELLIRYENEEAVDDSQLPKDRFSAERLKGVDSTLKIQPAELGDSAVYLCASSSKEGNYGYTFGSGTRLTVV.

This clone occurred a few times. The chain recombines TRBV19 with TRBJ2-1; D is possibly TRBD2 (6 bases). Deletions cut 4 bases from V and 4 bases from J, with 17 bases between. Germline V gene sequence: CDR1 LNHDA, CDR2 SQIVND (reference sequence). The CDR3 runs 16 residues. The CDR3 nucleotides are TGTGCCAGTAGTACCCAACCCCAGGGAGGTTACAATGAGCAGTTCTTC. It encodes CASSTQPQGGYNEQFF.

A few counts support this clone. This chain joins TRBV29-1 and TRBJ1-1, with D perhaps TRBD1 (5 bases). V was shortened by 7 bases and J by 6 bases, with 15 bases between the two germline ends. The CDR3 extends over 12 amino acids. Germline CDR1 reads SQVTM; CDR2 reads ANQGSEA. The CDR3 nucleotides read TGCAGCGCTCCGGGGGTTTGGCCTGAAGCTTTCTTT. Amino acid sequence: CSAPGVWPEAFF.

The chain is built from TRBV11-3 and TRBJ1-1, with TRBD1 matching 9 bases. Trimming cost V 2 bases and J 1 base; bases outside gene matches: 5. Germline CDR1 reads SGHNT; CDR2 reads YENEEA. This CDR3 has 16 amino acids. DNA of the CDR3: TGTGCCAGCAGCTTATTTCCGGGACAGGGGAACACTGAAGCTTTCTTT. It is translated as CASSLFPGQGNTEAFF.

In the case of this clone: The junction and the germline gene differ at one end; a read error may be behind it. The chain recombines TRBV6-8 with TRBJ2-5, with 9 bases lining up with TRBD1. Germline V lookup: CDR1 MNHGY, CDR2 SAAAGT. The CDR3 spans 14 residues. The CDR3 coding sequence is TGTGCCATCAGTGGCGGGACAGGGCAAGAGACCCAGTACTTC. This codes for CAISGGTGQETQYF.

The chain has TRBV28 and TRBJ1-5; D possibly corresponds to TRBD1 (5 bases). The CDR3 spans 12 residues. Germline V gives CDR1 MDHEN, CDR2 SYDVKM. V dropped 3 bases and J dropped 10 bases, with 10 bases sitting between them. The CDR3 spells CASSFHRQPQHF. CDR3 nucleotides: TGTGCCAGCAGTTTCCACAGGCAACCCCAGCATTTT.

The chain has TRBV6-8 and TRBJ2-7; D uncertain. Trimming pared 2 bases from V and 3 bases from J, leaving 5 bases between. The CDR3 is 12 amino acids. Germline V gene data show CDR1 as MNHGY and CDR2 as SAAAGT. The CDR3 region is CASSYPDYEQYF. The CDR3 DNA reads TGTGCCAGCAGTTACCCAGACTACGAGCAGTACTTC.

The chain employs TRBV18 and TRBJ2-5; the D gene is possibly TRBD2 (6 bases). The V end was cut by 4 bases, the J end by 5 bases, with 17 bases between. The CDR3 runs 15 residues. CDR1 and CDR2 from the germline V gene are KGHSH and LQKENI. The chain's CDR3 is CASSLGTLPGETQYF. The CDR3, as DNA: TGTGCCAGCTCACTGGGGACTTTGCCTGGGGAGACCCAGTACTTC.

The chain recombines TRBV14 with TRBJ1-6, with a weak D call TRBD1 (5 bases). CDR1 SGHDN and CDR2 FVKESK come from the germline V gene. The CDR3 consists of 13 residues. The V end was cut by 1 base, the J end by 7 bases, with 5 bases between. The CDR3 nucleotides read TGTGCCAGCAGCCAAGGGGGGAATTCACCCCTCCACTTT. Encoded protein: CASSQGGNSPLHF.

This clone was seen a handful of times. The chain joins TRBV14 to TRBJ1-1, with 11 bases that match TRBD1. Germline V CDR1 and CDR2: SGHDN, FVKESK. This CDR3 is 15 amino acids long. The V segment lost 5 bases and the J segment 3 bases; nucleotides outside the gene matches: 5. The CDR3 DNA is TGTGCCAGCAGCGTCTTGGGACAGGGGGACACTGAAGCTTTCTTT. Encoded protein: CASSVLGQGDTEAFF.

This sequence joins TRBV19 and TRBJ2-2; 9 bases map to TRBD1. Trimming at V came to 5 bases and at J to 6 bases, leaving 7 bases not matched to a gene. Germline CDR1 and CDR2: LNHDA and SQIVND (reference sequence). The CDR3 extends over 15 amino acids. CDR3 protein: CASSEKTGGPGELFF. CDR3 coding DNA: TGTGCCAGTAGTGAAAAAACAGGGGGCCCCGGGGAGCTGTTTTTT.

This clone was found a few times. The chain employs TRBV28 and TRBJ2-3, with 12 bases matching TRBD2. The J segment lost 0 bases and the V segment lost 6 bases, leaving 4 bases of the junction unmatched. The germline V gene has CDR1 MDHEN and CDR2 SYDVKM. This CDR3 contains 16 residues. The CDR3 nucleotides are TGTGCCAGCAGAGGGGGACTAGCGGGTAGCACAGATACGCAGTATTTT. It encodes CASRGGLAGSTDTQYF.

A single count supports this clone. The chain couples TRBV15 to TRBJ2-4; 9 nucleotides align to TRBD2. The CDR3 loop spans 17 amino acids. With V trimmed by 0 bases and J by 1 base, 4 bases remained unmatched. Germline V lookup: CDR1 LNHNV, CDR2 YYDKDF (reference sequence). This CDR3 is CATSRDGGGAAKNIQYF. For the CDR3, the DNA is TGTGCCACCAGCAGAGATGGCGGGGGGGCCGCCAAAAACATTCAGTACTTC. Variable domain in full (rest from reference TRBV15 and TRBJ2-4): DAMVIQNPRYQVTQFGKPVTLSCSQTLNHNVMYWYQQKSSQAPKLLFHYYDKDFNNEADTPDNFQSRRPNTSFCFLDIRSPGLGDTAMYLCATSRDGGGAAKNIQYFGAGTRLSVL.

This clone was seen more than once but under ten times. The rearrangement links TRBV6-8 to TRBJ2-7; a possible D gene is TRBD2 (6 bases). Trimming removed 5 bases from V and 3 bases from J, with 14 bases in between. This CDR3 has 14 amino acids. CDR1 and CDR2 (germline): MNHGY, SAAAGT. The DNA for the CDR3 is TGTGCCAGCAGTACGGACGGGGGTAACTACGAGCAGTACTTC. Its protein is CASSTDGGNYEQYF.

This clone turned up a few times. V and J are TRBV28 and TRBJ2-5; 11 bases match TRBD2. The J segment lost 5 bases and the V segment lost 5 bases, leaving 10 bases of the junction unmatched. The CDR3 extends over 16 amino acids. Germline-derived CDR1 and CDR2 are MDHEN and SYDVKM. The CDR3 coding sequence is TGTGCCAGCAGTCCCCCCCGTAGCGGGGGGGCTGAGACCCAGTACTTC. This encodes CASSPPRSGGAETQYF.

The chain employs TRBV18 and TRBJ1-3; maybe TRBD1 (6 bases). Germline CDR1 is KGHSH and CDR2 is LQKENI. The ends were cut back, 2 bases at V and 0 bases at J, with 11 bases in the middle. CDR3 length equals 16 residues. The CDR3 sequence: CASSPESRGSGNTIYF. The CDR3 DNA reads as TGTGCCAGCTCACCAGAGAGCAGGGGCTCTGGAAACACCATATATTTT. Variable domain in full (rest from reference TRBV18 and TRBJ1-3): NAGVMQNPRHLVRRRGQEARLRCSPMKGHSHVYWYRQLPEEGLKFMVYLQKENIIDESGMPKERFSAEFPKEGPSILRIQQVVRGDSAAYFCASSPESRGSGNTIYFGEGSWLTVV.

The chain couples TRBV10-2 to TRBJ2-2; D might be TRBD1 or TRBD2, each matching 6 bases. The CDR3 is made up of 17 amino acids. The V gene lost 0 bases and the J gene lost 4 bases, with 15 bases spanning the gap. Germline V gene lookup returns CDR1 WSHSY and CDR2 SAAADI. CDR3 DNA sequence: TGCGCCAGCAGTGAGTCGGCAGGGGTGGAGGGCACCGGGGAGCTGTTTTTT. Protein: CASSESAGVEGTGELFF.

A few counts support this clone. The V and J genes are TRBV11-3 and TRBJ2-5; 10 bases are shared with TRBD1. The CDR3 is 15 residues long. J was trimmed by 5 bases and V by 5 bases; bases with no gene match: 8. Germline V gives CDR1 SGHNT, CDR2 YENEEA. The CDR3 sequence is CASSQGTGVRETQYF. In DNA, the CDR3 is TGTGCCAGCAGCCAAGGGACAGGGGTGAGGGAGACCCAGTACTTC.

V and J are TRBV16 and TRBJ1-2; D may be TRBD1 (5 bases). The CDR3 has 12 residues. Between the trimmed V and J ends, which lost 6 bases and 3 bases, there was a span of 8 bases. The V gene's germline CDR1 is KGHSY and CDR2 FQNENV. The DNA for the CDR3 is TGTGCCAGCAGGCTCAGGGACTATGGCTACACCTTC. It codes for CASRLRDYGYTF.

This clone was seen only a few times. The sample has other DNA sequences that encode this CDR3 too. The chain couples TRBV28 to TRBJ1-2; 8 nucleotides align to TRBD1. Germline V CDR1 and CDR2: MDHEN, SYDVKM. J gave up 6 bases and V 5 bases, and 8 bases lay outside the gene matches. The CDR3 is 14 amino acids. The CDR3 DNA reads TGTGCCAGCAGTCGCGGACAGGGCCGGGATGGCTACACCTTC. This codes for CASSRGQGRDGYTF.